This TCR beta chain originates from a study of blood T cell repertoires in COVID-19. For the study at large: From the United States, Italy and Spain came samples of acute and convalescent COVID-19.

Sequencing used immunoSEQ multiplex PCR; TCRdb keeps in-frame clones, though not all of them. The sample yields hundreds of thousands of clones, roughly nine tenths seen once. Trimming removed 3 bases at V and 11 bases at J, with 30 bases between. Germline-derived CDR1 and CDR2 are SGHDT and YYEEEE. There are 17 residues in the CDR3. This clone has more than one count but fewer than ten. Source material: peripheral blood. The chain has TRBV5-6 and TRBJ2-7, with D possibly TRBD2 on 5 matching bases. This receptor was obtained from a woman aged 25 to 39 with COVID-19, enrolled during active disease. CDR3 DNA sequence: TGTGCCAGCAGCTATACTAGAGCCAACCTGAACCGGCGAGAGGAGTACGTC. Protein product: CASSYTRANLNRREEYV.